This T cell receptor beta chain was profiled in a study of control samples from healthy donors and cancer patients. The CDR3 runs 14 residues. Trimming cost V 0 bases and J 6 bases, with 6 bases left between them. Germline CDR1 SGHTA, CDR2 FQGNSA. Using immunoSEQ multiplex PCR, the repertoire was profiled, and TCRdb retains in-frame clones only, with some absent. The data show roughly 140,000 clones, with around nine tenths seen just once and more than 4% held by the top ten. The rearrangement uses TRBV7-2 and TRBJ1-6; D is unclear. The clonotype was recovered from a man younger than 45 in good health. The material sequenced was blood. The CDR3 nucleotides read TGTGCCAGCAGCTTAGCGGCAGCTAATTCACCCCTCCACTTT. Protein: CASSLAAANSPLHF. The variable domain in full, completed from reference TRBV7-2 and TRBJ1-6, reads GAGVSQSPSNKVTEKGKDVELRCDPISGHTALYWYRQSLGQGLEFLIYFQGNSAPDKSGLPSDRFSAERTGGSVSTLTIQRTQQEDSAVYLCASSLAAANSPLHFGNGTRLTVT.